These T cell receptor beta chains were read from a single sample in a study of CD8 T cells in Susac syndrome. MiXCR, run by TCRdb on the immunoSEQ multiplex PCR reads, gives a single entry per CDR3 protein. The sample has 77,000 or so distinct CDR3 sequences, roughly 94% seen once; the top ten hold about 0.38%. The sequencing sample was made of CD8+ T cells from PBMCs. The receptor set was obtained from a human donor with multiple sclerosis. Both conserved end residues are part of each CDR3. D genes are given only for firm matches. Some rows have no size entry. The others give once, few or many, or a class for an expanded clone.

D	J	size	V	DNA	CDR3
NA	TRBJ1-4	NA	TRBV4-3	TGCGCCAGCAGCCAAGTACAGGACAGTCGCGGGCTGTTTTTT	CASSQVQDSRGLFF
NA	TRBJ2-1	NA	TRBV29-1	TGCAGCGTTACTGGAAGCAATGAGCAGTTCTTC	CSVTGSNEQFF
NA	TRBJ2-3	NA	TRBV20-1	TGCAGTGCCTGGACTTCCGATAGCACAGATACGCAGTATTTT	CSAWTSDSTDTQYF
NA	TRBJ2-1	NA	TRBV18	TGTGCCGGGGGGCCCACCTACAATGAGCAGTTCTTC	CAGGPTYNEQFF
NA	TRBJ2-1	NA	TRBV5-6	TGTGCCAGCAGCCTCGCCCCAAGCTCCTACAATGAGCAGTTCTTC	CASSLAPSSYNEQFF
NA	TRBJ2-7	NA	TRBV12-3/TRBV12-4	TGTGCCAGCAGTTTAGCGCTATTGGTCCCCGAGCAGTACTTC	CASSLALLVPEQYF
NA	TRBJ2-2	NA	TRBV6-2/TRBV6-3	TGTGCCAGCAGTTACTCGAAGCGGCGGAACACCGGGGAGCTGTTTTTT	CASSYSKRRNTGELFF
TRBD1	TRBJ1-2	NA	TRBV27	TGTGCCAGCACCCCTCGTTCAGGGGGCGAGCATGGCTACACCTTC	CASTPRSGGEHGYTF
NA	TRBJ1-1	NA	TRBV11-1	TGTGCCAGCAGCTATAGGGGGAGTCACACTGAAGCTTTCTTT	CASSYRGSHTEAFF
NA	TRBJ2-7	NA	TRBV7-9	TGTGCCAGCAGCTCCCGGCAGGGGCCTTACGAGCAGTACTTC	CASSSRQGPYEQYF
TRBD1	TRBJ1-2	NA	TRBV30	TGTGCCTGGAGTGTCCCCGGGACAGGGTATGGCTACACCTTC	CAWSVPGTGYGYTF
NA	TRBJ2-5	once	TRBV7-6	TGTGCCAGCAGATTGGGTCTGTGGGACCAAGAGACCCAGTACTTC	CASRLGLWDQETQYF
NA	TRBJ1-1	NA	TRBV5-1	TGCGCCAGCAGCTTGGGGGACTCGAACACTGAAGCTTTCTTT	CASSLGDSNTEAFF
TRBD2	TRBJ2-7	few	TRBV25-1	TGTGCCAGCAGTGAATTTACTAGCGGGGCCTACGAGCAGTACTTC	CASSEFTSGAYEQYF
TRBD1	TRBJ1-1	NA	TRBV2	TGTGCCAGCAGAGCCAGGGGGGCTTACACTGAAGCTTTCTTT	CASRARGAYTEAFF
TRBD2	TRBJ2-5	NA	TRBV2	TGTGCCAGCAGCGGGACTAGCGGGAGTACCTACCTGGAGACCCAGTACTTC	CASSGTSGSTYLETQYF
NA	TRBJ2-7	NA	TRBV5-1	TGCGCCAGCAGCTTGGTACAGGGCAACTACGAGCAGTACTTC	CASSLVQGNYEQYF
NA	TRBJ1-2	NA	TRBV7-9	TGTGCCAGCAGTTCGACCTCGCAGCTGTCCGGCTATGGCTACACCTTC	CASSSTSQLSGYGYTF
TRBD1	TRBJ2-1	NA	TRBV5-6	TGTGCCAGCAGCTGGGGGACAGCGGAGCAGTTCTTC	CASSWGTAEQFF
NA	TRBJ1-5	once	TRBV19	TGTGCCAGTAGTACGATCCTGGGCGAAAAAGGAGGACAGCCCCAGCATTTT	CASSTILGEKGGQPQHF
NA	TRBJ2-1	NA	TRBV3-1	TGTGCCAGCAGCCAAGATACGGGGCCAAACTACAATGAGCAGTTCTTC	CASSQDTGPNYNEQFF
NA	TRBJ1-1	NA	TRBV27	TGTGCCAGCAGTTCTAACAAGGGCACTGAAGCTTTCTTT	CASSSNKGTEAFF
NA	TRBJ1-5	NA	TRBV4-3	TGCGCCAGCAGCCCGGGTTTTGGCAATCAGCCCCAGCATTTT	CASSPGFGNQPQHF
NA	TRBJ1-1	NA	TRBV19	TGTGCCAGTAGTATAGTTAAGGGGAAGACTGAAGCTTTCTTT	CASSIVKGKTEAFF
TRBD1	TRBJ2-7	NA	TRBV18	TGTGCCAGCTCCGACAGGGGGGACTCCTACGAGCAGTACTTC	CASSDRGDSYEQYF
TRBD1	TRBJ1-2	NA	TRBV7-9	TGTGCCAGCAGCCACATCTCCCAGGGGGGTGGCTACACCTTC	CASSHISQGGGYTF
NA	TRBJ2-5	NA	TRBV11-2	TGTGCCAGCAGTGAAATAGGGACCTTCGGAGAGACCCAGTACTTC	CASSEIGTFGETQYF
NA	TRBJ1-2	once	TRBV19	TGTGCCAGTGAAGACTACTATGGCTACACCTTC	CASEDYYGYTF
TRBD2	TRBJ2-3	NA	TRBV7-2	TGTGCCAGCGCCCAGTGGACTAGCGGCACAGATACGCAGTATTTT	CASAQWTSGTDTQYF
NA	TRBJ1-4	NA	TRBV6-1	TGTGCCAGCAGTGAAGCGGGGTGGAGGCTAGGCAGTGAAAAACTGTTTTTT	CASSEAGWRLGSEKLFF
NA	TRBJ2-3	NA	TRBV10-1	TGCGCCAGCAGTGAGGGCAGGGAAAGAACAGATACGCAGTATTTT	CASSEGRERTDTQYF
NA	TRBJ2-7	NA	TRBV7-6	TGTGCCAGCAGCCGGACAGTGCGCCACGAGCAGTACTTC	CASSRTVRHEQYF
NA	TRBJ2-7	NA	TRBV27	TGTGCCAGCAGTTTAGAAGGACGGAGCTCCTACGAGCAGTACTTC	CASSLEGRSSYEQYF
NA	TRBJ1-2	NA	TRBV30	TGTGCCTGGAGCCTGGGACTGCCCAACTATGGCTACACCTTC	CAWSLGLPNYGYTF
NA	TRBJ2-2	NA	TRBV12-3/TRBV12-4	TGTGCCAGCAGTTTAGCCCGGGACACCGGGGAGCTGTTTTTT	CASSLARDTGELFF
NA	TRBJ2-1	NA	TRBV19	TGTGCCAGTAGTATGGGCCAAGGGCAGTACGTACTCAATGAGCAGTTCTTC	CASSMGQGQYVLNEQFF
TRBD1	TRBJ2-5	NA	TRBV2	TGTGCCAGCAGTGAAGGACAGGGGGCAGAGGAGACCCAGTACTTC	CASSEGQGAEETQYF
NA	TRBJ2-2	once	TRBV12-5	TGTGCTAGTGGTCCCGTTCAGGACGGGGCCGGGGAGCTGTTTTTT	CASGPVQDGAGELFF
NA	TRBJ2-1	NA	TRBV27	TGTGCCAGCAGTTTAACAGGCGGTTACAATGAGCAGTTCTTC	CASSLTGGYNEQFF
NA	TRBJ1-1	NA	TRBV9	TGTGCCAGCAGCTTCCGACAGCACACTGAAGCTTTCTTT	CASSFRQHTEAFF
NA	TRBJ2-1	few	TRBV12-3/TRBV12-4	TGTGCCAGCAGTTTGAATGAGCAGTTCTTC	CASSLNEQFF
NA	TRBJ1-2	NA	TRBV4-1	TGCGCCAGCAGCCAAGGACAGGATATCGTTAGCTATGGCTACACCTTC	CASSQGQDIVSYGYTF
NA	TRBJ2-5	NA	TRBV18	TGTGCCAGCTCACCAGGCAAAAGAGAGACCCAGTACTTC	CASSPGKRETQYF
TRBD1	TRBJ1-2	NA	TRBV6-2/TRBV6-3	TGTGCCAGCACCTACCCGGGGACAGCTATCTATGGCTACACCTTC	CASTYPGTAIYGYTF
TRBD1	TRBJ2-4	NA	TRBV30	TGTGCCGTTACAGGGGCGAGGAACATTCAGTACTTC	CAVTGARNIQYF
NA	TRBJ1-1	NA	TRBV5-1	TGCGCCAGCAGCTTAGAGGTGAGGAACACTGAAGCTTTCTTT	CASSLEVRNTEAFF
NA	TRBJ2-7	NA	TRBV29-1	TGCAGCGTTGCCCCCCGGGTTAGCTCCTACGAGCAGTACTTC	CSVAPRVSSYEQYF
TRBD1	TRBJ1-1	once	TRBV12-3/TRBV12-4	TGTGCCAGCAGTTTAGGGGACAGGAACACTGAAGCTTTCTTT	CASSLGDRNTEAFF
TRBD1	TRBJ1-2	NA	TRBV6-2/TRBV6-3	TGTGCCAGCAGTCCGGGACAGGTCATCTATGGCTACACCTTC	CASSPGQVIYGYTF
NA	TRBJ2-7	NA	TRBV29-1	TGCAGCGTTGCGGGAGAGGCCCCCTACGAGCAGTACTTC	CSVAGEAPYEQYF
TRBD1	TRBJ2-7	once	TRBV19	TGTGCCAGTAGTTCACGACAGGGCAATTCCTACGAGCAGTACTTC	CASSSRQGNSYEQYF
NA	TRBJ1-2	NA	TRBV5-4	TGTGCCAGCAGCTCAGGACCGGGACCCCGGGGAGGCTACACCTTC	CASSSGPGPRGGYTF
TRBD2	TRBJ2-5	NA	TRBV29-1	TGCAGCGTTCATGGGACTAGCGGGAGAGAGACCCAGTACTTC	CSVHGTSGRETQYF
TRBD2	TRBJ2-1	NA	TRBV4-1	TGCGCCAGCAGCCAAGAACGCGGGGGGGTCGATGAGCAGTTCTTC	CASSQERGGVDEQFF